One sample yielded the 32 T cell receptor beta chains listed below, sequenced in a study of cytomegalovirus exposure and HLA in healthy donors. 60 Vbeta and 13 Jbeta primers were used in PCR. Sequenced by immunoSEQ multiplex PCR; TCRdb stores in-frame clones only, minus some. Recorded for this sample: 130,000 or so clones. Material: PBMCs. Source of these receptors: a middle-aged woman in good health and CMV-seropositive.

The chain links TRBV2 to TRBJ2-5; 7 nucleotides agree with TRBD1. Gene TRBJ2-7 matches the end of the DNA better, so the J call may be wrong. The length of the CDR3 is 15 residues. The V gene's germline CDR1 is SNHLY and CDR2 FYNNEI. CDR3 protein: CASSESRDRLPEQYF. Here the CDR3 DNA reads TGTGCCAGCAGTGAGAGCCGGGACAGACTCCCCGAGCAGTACTTC.

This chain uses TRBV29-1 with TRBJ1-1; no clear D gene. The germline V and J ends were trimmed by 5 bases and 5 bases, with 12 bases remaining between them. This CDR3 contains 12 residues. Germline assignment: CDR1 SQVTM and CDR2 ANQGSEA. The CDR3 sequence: CSVLRDFTEAFF. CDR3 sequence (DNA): TGCAGCGTTTTAAGAGATTTTACTGAAGCTTTCTTT.

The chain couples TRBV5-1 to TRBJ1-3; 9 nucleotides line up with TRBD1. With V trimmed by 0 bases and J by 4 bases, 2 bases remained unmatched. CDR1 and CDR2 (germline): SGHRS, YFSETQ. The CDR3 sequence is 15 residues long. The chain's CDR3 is CASSLEGTGGNTIYF. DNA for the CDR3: TGCGCCAGCAGCTTGGAGGGGACAGGGGGAAACACCATATATTTT.

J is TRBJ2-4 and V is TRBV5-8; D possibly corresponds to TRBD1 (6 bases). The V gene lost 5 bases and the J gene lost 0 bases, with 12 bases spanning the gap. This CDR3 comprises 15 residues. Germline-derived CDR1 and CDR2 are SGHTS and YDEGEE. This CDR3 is CASRNRVLAKNIQYF. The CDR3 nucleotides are TGTGCCAGCAGGAACAGGGTTTTAGCCAAAAACATTCAGTACTTC. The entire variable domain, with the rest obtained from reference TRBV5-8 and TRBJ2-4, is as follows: EAGVTQSPTHLIKTRGQQATLRCSPISGHTSVYWYQQALGLGLQFLLWYDEGEERNRGNFPPRFSGRQFPNYSSELNVNALELEDSALYLCASRNRVLAKNIQYFGAGTRLSVL.

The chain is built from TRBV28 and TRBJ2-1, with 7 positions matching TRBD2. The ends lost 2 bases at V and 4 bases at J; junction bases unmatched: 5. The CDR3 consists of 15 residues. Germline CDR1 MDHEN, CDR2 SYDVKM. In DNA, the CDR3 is TGTGCCAGCAGTTTACTGCGGGAGAGTTACAATGAGCAGTTCTTC. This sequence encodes CASSLLRESYNEQFF.

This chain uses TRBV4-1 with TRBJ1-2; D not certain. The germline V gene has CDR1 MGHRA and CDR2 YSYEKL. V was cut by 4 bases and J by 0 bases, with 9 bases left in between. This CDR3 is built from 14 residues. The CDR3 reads CASSLFGANYGYTF. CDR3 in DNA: TGCGCCAGCAGCCTTTTCGGAGCTAACTATGGCTACACCTTC.

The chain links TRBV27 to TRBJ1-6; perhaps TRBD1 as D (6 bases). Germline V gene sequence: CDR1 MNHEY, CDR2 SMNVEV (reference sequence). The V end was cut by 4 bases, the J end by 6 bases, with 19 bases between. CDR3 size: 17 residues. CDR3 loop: CASSSPTGKSRNSPLHF. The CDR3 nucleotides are TGTGCCAGCAGTTCCCCGACAGGAAAATCACGTAATTCACCCCTCCACTTT.

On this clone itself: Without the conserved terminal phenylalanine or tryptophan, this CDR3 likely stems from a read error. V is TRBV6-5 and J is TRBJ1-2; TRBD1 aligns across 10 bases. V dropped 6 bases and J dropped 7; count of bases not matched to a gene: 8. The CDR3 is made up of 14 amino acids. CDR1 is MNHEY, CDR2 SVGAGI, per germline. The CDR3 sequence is CASRLDRGQTGYTL. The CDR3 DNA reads TGTGCCAGCAGGTTAGACAGGGGGCAAACTGGCTACACCCTC.

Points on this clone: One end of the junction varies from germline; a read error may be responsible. In nucleotides, the CDR3 is TGTGCCTGGAGTGTAAGGGGACACAATAACACCGGGGAGCCGTTTTTT. It is translated as CAWSVRGHNNTGEPFF. The J gene is TRBJ2-2, the V gene TRBV30; maybe TRBD1 (6 bases). The CDR3 is 16 residues long. Per the germline V gene, CDR1 is GTSNPN and CDR2 is SVGIG (reference sequence).

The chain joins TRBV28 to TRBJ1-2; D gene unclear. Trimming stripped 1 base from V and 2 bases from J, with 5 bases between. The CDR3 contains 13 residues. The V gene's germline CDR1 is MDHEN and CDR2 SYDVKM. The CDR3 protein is CASSLLVNYGYTF. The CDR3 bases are TGTGCCAGCAGTTTATTAGTCAACTATGGCTACACCTTC.

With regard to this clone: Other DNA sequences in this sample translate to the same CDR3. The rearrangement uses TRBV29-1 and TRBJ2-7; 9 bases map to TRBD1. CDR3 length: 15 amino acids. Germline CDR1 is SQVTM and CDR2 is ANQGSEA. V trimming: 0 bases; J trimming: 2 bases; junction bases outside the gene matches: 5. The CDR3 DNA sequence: TGCAGCGTTGAAGAACTGGGGACAGGGACCTACGAGCAGTACTTC. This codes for CSVEELGTGTYEQYF.

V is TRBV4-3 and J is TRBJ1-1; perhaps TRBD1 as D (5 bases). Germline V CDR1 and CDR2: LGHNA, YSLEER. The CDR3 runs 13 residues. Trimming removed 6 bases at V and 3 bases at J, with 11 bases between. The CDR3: CASSLTVDTEAFF. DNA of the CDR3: TGCGCCAGCAGTCTGACAGTCGACACTGAAGCTTTCTTT.

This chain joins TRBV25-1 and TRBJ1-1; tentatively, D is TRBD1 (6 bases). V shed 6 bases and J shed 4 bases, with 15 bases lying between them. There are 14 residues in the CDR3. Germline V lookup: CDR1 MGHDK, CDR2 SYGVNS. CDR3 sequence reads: CASSLEGVATEAFF. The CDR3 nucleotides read TGTGCCAGCAGCCTCGAGGGGGTAGCCACTGAAGCTTTCTTT.

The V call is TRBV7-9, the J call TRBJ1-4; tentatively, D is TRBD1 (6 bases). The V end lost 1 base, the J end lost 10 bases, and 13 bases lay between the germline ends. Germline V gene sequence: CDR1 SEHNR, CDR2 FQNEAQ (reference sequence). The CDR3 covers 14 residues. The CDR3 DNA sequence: TGTGCCAGCAGCTTAGAGTCCCAGGGGATAAAACTGTTTTTT. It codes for CASSLESQGIKLFF.

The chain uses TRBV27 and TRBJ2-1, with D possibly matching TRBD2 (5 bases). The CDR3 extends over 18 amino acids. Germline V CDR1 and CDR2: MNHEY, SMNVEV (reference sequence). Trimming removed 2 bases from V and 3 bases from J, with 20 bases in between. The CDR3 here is CASSLRGGLAEIYNEQFF. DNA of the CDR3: TGTGCCAGCAGTTTAAGAGGCGGGCTAGCAGAAATCTACAATGAGCAGTTCTTC.

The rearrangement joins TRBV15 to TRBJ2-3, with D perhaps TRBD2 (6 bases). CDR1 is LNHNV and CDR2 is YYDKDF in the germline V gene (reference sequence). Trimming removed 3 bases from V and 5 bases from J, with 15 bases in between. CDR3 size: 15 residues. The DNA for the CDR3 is TGTGCCACCAGCAGCGGCGGGATGAGGGTAGATACGCAGTATTTT. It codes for CATSSGGMRVDTQYF.

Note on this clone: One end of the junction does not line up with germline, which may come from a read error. CDR3 sequence: CANSLGVIAAGVGETQYF. The CDR3 coding sequence is TGTGCCAACAGCTTGGGGGTTATTGCAGCGGGAGTGGGAGAGACCCAGTACTTC. The chain combines TRBV5-7 with TRBJ2-5; 8 nucleotides align to TRBD2. TRBV5-7 is flagged as an ORF with uncertain function. The CDR3 is made up of 18 amino acids.

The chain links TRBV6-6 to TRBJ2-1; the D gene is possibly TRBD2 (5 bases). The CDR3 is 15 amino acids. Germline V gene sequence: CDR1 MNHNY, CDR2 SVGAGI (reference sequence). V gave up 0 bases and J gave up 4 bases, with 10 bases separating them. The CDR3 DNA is TGTGCCAGCAGTTACTCATGGGAGCTATACAATGAGCAGTTCTTC. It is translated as CASSYSWELYNEQFF.

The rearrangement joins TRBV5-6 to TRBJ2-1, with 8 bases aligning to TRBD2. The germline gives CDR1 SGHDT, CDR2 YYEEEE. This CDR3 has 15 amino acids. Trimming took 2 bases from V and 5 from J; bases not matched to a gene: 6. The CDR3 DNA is TGTGCCAGCAGCTTCTTTAGCGGGACGAACAATGAGCAGTTCTTC. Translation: CASSFFSGTNNEQFF.

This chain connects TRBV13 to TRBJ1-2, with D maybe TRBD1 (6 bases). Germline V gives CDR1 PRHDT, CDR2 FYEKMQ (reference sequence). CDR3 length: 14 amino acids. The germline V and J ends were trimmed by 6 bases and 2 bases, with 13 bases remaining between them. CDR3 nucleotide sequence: TGTGCCAGCAGGGGCTGGGGGCTGAACTATGGCTACACCTTC. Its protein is CASRGWGLNYGYTF.

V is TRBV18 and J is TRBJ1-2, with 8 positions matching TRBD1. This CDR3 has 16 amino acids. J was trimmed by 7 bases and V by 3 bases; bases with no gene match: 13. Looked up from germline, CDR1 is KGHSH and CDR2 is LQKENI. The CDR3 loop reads CASSPLSGGELAGYTF. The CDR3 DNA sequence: TGTGCCAGCTCACCCCTTTCAGGGGGCGAGCTTGCTGGCTACACCTTC.

CDR3 DNA sequence: TGTGCCAGCAGCCCAGGGACTAGCGGTTACAATGAGCAGTTCTTC. This translates into CASSPGTSGYNEQFF. The rearrangement uses TRBV4-2 and TRBJ2-1; 11 positions agree with TRBD2. The V gene's germline CDR1 is LGHNA and CDR2 YNFKEQ. Losses at the gene ends were 4 bases for V and 4 bases for J; bases not matched to a gene: 3. This CDR3 is built from 15 residues.

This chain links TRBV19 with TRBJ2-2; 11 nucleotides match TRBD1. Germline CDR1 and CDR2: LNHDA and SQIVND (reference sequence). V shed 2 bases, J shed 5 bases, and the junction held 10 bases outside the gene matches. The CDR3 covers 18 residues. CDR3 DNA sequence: TGTGCCAGTAGTATAAGGGGACCCGGGACAGGGGGTACCGGGGAGCTGTTTTTT. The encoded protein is CASSIRGPGTGGTGELFF.

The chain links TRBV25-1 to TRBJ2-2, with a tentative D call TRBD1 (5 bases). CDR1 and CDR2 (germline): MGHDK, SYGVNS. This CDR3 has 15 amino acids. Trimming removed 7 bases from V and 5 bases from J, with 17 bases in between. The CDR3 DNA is TGTGCCAGCACCCCTAAAGGGGATGTTACCGGGGAGCTGTTTTTT. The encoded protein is CASTPKGDVTGELFF.

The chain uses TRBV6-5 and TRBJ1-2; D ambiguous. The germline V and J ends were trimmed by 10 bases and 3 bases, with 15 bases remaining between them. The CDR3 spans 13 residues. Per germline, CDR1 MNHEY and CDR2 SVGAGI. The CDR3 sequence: CATRSEGDYGYTF. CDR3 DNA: TGTGCCACCCGGTCGGAGGGAGACTATGGCTACACCTTC.

This CDR3 is CASSVDGGLGYEQYF. The CDR3 nucleotides are TGTGCCAGCAGCGTAGATGGTGGACTCGGCTACGAGCAGTACTTC. The J gene is TRBJ2-5, the V gene TRBV9; perhaps TRBD2 as D (5 bases). The DNA end is more similar to TRBJ2-7, so the J call may be wrong. CDR3 size: 15 residues. Germline CDR1 is SGDLS and CDR2 is YYNGEE.

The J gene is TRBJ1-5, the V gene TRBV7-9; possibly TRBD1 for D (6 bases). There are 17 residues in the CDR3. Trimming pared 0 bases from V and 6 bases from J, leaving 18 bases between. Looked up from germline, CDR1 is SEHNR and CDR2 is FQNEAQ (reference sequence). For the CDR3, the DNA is TGTGCCAGCAGCTTAGCGCTTTCAGGGGTTTTTGGTCAGCCCCAGCATTTT. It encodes CASSLALSGVFGQPQHF.

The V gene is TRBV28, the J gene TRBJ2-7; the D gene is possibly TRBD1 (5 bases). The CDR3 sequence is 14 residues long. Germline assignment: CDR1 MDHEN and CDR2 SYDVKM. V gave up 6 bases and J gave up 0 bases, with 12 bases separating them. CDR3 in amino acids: CASRISDTSYEQYF. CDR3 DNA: TGTGCCAGCAGAATATCGGACACCTCCTACGAGCAGTACTTC.

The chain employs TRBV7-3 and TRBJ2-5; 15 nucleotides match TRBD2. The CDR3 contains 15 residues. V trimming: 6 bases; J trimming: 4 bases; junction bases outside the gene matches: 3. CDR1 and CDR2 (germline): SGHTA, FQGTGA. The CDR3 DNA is TGTGCCAGCAGTCGGGGACTAGCGGGAGGAGAGACCCAGTACTTC. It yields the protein CASSRGLAGGETQYF. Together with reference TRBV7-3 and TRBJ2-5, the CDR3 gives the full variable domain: GAGVSQTPSNKVTEKGKYVELRCDPISGHTALYWYRQSLGQGPEFLIYFQGTGAADDSGLPNDRFFAVRPEGSVSTLKIQRTERGDSAVYLCASSRGLAGGETQYFGPGTRLLVL.

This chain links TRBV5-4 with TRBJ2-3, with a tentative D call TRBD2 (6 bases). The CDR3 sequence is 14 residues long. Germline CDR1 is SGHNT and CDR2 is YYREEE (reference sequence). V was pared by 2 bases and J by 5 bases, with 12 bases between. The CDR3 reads CASSLYGSGDTQYF. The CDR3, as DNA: TGTGCCAGCAGCTTATACGGGAGCGGAGATACGCAGTATTTT.

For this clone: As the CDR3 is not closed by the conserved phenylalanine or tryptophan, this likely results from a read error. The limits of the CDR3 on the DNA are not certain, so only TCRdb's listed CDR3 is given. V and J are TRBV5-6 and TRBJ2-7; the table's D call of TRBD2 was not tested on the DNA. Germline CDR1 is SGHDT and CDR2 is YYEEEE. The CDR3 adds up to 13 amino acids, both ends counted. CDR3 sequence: CASSRGGDDPHLK.

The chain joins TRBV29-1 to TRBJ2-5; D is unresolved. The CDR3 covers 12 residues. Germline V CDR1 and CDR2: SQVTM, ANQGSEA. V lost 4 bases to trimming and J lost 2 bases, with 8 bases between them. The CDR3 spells CSVGLLQETQYF. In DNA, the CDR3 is TGCAGCGTTGGCCTCCTACAAGAGACCCAGTACTTC.